Each of the 28 T cell receptor beta chains below was sequenced from the same sample in a study of cytomegalovirus exposure and HLA in healthy donors. This PCR relied on a set of 60 Vbeta primers and 13 Jbeta primers. Repertoires were generated with immunoSEQ multiplex PCR, while TCRdb's copy carries only in-frame clones and drops some. The sample includes about 160,000 clones, around 84% of them seen just once. The sample was PBMCs. The receptor source for this set is a man between 18 and 29 years old in good health and CMV-seronegative.

This chain uses TRBV10-3 with TRBJ2-5, with a tentative D call TRBD1 (6 bases). This CDR3 region has 14 residues. CDR1 ENHRY and CDR2 SYGVKD come from the germline V gene. Trimming removed 2 bases from V and 8 bases from J, with 15 bases in between. CDR3 nucleotides: TGTGCCATCAGTGAGGATACAGGGCCGGGCACCCAGTACTTC. It translates to CAISEDTGPGTQYF.

Notes on this clone: Additional DNA sequences in this sample encode the identical CDR3. The V call is TRBV7-2, the J call TRBJ2-5, with D maybe TRBD2 (5 bases). V lost 5 bases to trimming and J lost 7 bases, with 14 bases between them. This CDR3 spans 13 amino acids. Germline values: CDR1 SGHTA, CDR2 FQGNSA. This chain's CDR3 is CASSPIKEGTQYF. CDR3 nucleotide sequence: TGTGCCAGCAGCCCCATAAAAGAGGGGACCCAGTACTTC.

V usage is TRBV7-9 and J usage is TRBJ2-7; 7 nucleotides align to TRBD1. The V gene end was trimmed by 7 bases and the J gene end by 9 bases; junction bases not matched to a gene: 9. The germline V gene has CDR1 SEHNR and CDR2 FQNEAQ (reference sequence). This CDR3 contains 12 residues. The CDR3 sequence is CASTATGSGQYF. CDR3 DNA sequence: TGTGCCAGCACCGCGACAGGGTCGGGGCAGTACTTC.

This clone was found a few times. The CDR3, as DNA: TGTGCCAGCAGCGGTAGGACAGGGGGTCGGGGCTACACCTTC. Protein sequence: CASSGRTGGRGYTF. The V gene is TRBV5-6, the J gene TRBJ1-2; 10 bases line up with TRBD1. CDR3 length: 14 amino acids. The ends lost 4 bases at V and 8 bases at J; junction bases unmatched: 8. Germline V gene sequence: CDR1 SGHDT, CDR2 YYEEEE. The full variable domain, its missing parts supplied by reference TRBV5-6 and TRBJ1-2, is DAGVTQSPTHLIKTRGQQVTLRCSPKSGHDTVSWYQQALGQGPQFIFQYYEEEERQRGNFPDRFSGHQFPNYSSELNVNALLLGDSALYLCASSGRTGGRGYTFGSGTRLTVV.

V and J are TRBV5-1 and TRBJ2-2; D is perhaps TRBD1 (6 bases). From germline, CDR1 is SGHRS and CDR2 YFSETQ. The CDR3 consists of 14 residues. V was clipped by 4 bases and J by 1 base, with 8 bases between them. The DNA for the CDR3 is TGCGCCAGCAGCCGGACAGAGAACACCGGGGAGCTGTTTTTT. Translation: CASSRTENTGELFF.

The sample holds a few counts of this clone. The chain uses TRBV5-4 and TRBJ2-1, with 10 bases fitting TRBD2. V gave up 0 bases and J gave up 5 bases; unmatched junction bases: 2. Germline values: CDR1 SGHNT, CDR2 YYREEE (reference sequence). The CDR3 runs to 15 residues. The CDR3 is CASSLGLAGDNEQFF. In nucleotides, the CDR3 is TGTGCCAGCAGCTTGGGGCTAGCGGGAGACAATGAGCAGTTCTTC.

V usage is TRBV18 and J usage is TRBJ2-1; tentative D call: TRBD1 (6 bases). This CDR3 has 15 residues. In germline, CDR1 is KGHSH, CDR2 LQKENI. Trimming removed 4 bases from V and 2 bases from J, with 12 bases in between. The chain's CDR3 is CASSQTGTPYNEQFF. CDR3 coding DNA: TGTGCCAGCTCACAAACCGGGACACCCTACAATGAGCAGTTCTTC.

This clone was counted a few times. The J gene is TRBJ2-2, the V gene TRBV7-2; 7 bases match TRBD2. Germline-derived CDR1 and CDR2 are SGHTA and FQGNSA. This CDR3 has 15 amino acids. J was trimmed by 2 bases and V by 3 bases; bases with no gene match: 3. CDR3 DNA sequence: TGTGCCAGCAGCTTTGGGGGGGTTAACACCGGGGAGCTGTTTTTT. The encoded protein is CASSFGGVNTGELFF.

The rearrangement links TRBV7-3 to TRBJ1-2; D is possibly TRBD1 (5 bases). This CDR3 has 14 amino acids. Germline V gives CDR1 SGHTA, CDR2 FQGTGA. V shed 5 bases and J shed 2 bases, with 12 bases lying between them. In DNA, the CDR3 is TGTGCCAGCAGCCCGAGCAGGGCAAACTATGGCTACACCTTC. Encoded protein: CASSPSRANYGYTF.

This clone was counted once. The chain uses TRBV5-6 and TRBJ2-7; weak D call: TRBD2 (7 bases). CDR3 size: 15 residues. The V end was cut by 6 bases, the J end by 6 bases, with 22 bases between. Per germline, CDR1 SGHDT and CDR2 YYEEEE. DNA of the CDR3: TGTGCCAGCATTCCTGGAGGGGGGGACATTGGCGAGCAGTACTTC. Its protein product is CASIPGGGDIGEQYF.

This chain uses TRBV7-6 with TRBJ2-3, with D tentatively TRBD1 (6 bases). The CDR3 runs to 13 residues. V lost 5 bases and J 6 bases, leaving 12 bases between the germline ends. CDR1 is SGHVS, CDR2 FNYEAQ, per germline. This chain's CDR3 is CASSPGEPDTQYF. CDR3 DNA: TGTGCCAGCAGCCCAGGGGAGCCGGATACGCAGTATTTT.

This clone came up once. The chain uses TRBV5-1 and TRBJ2-7; tentative D call: TRBD1 (6 bases). Per the germline V gene, CDR1 is SGHRS and CDR2 is YFSETQ. The CDR3 runs 14 residues. V was trimmed by 4 bases and J by 2 bases, leaving 13 bases between them. CDR3 region: CASSAPDSTYEQYF. CDR3 in DNA: TGCGCCAGCAGCGCGCCGGACAGTACCTACGAGCAGTACTTC.

This clone was counted once. The rearrangement uses TRBV7-2 and TRBJ1-2; TRBD1 matches 10 bases. The CDR3 sequence is 13 residues long. V shed 5 bases and J 8 bases; nucleotides not matched to a gene: 5. Germline-derived CDR1 and CDR2 are SGHTA and FQGNSA. The CDR3 spells CASSIGTGDGYTF. The CDR3, as DNA: TGTGCCAGCAGCATAGGGACAGGGGACGGCTACACCTTC. Drawing the rest from reference TRBV7-2 and TRBJ1-2, the complete variable domain is GAGVSQSPSNKVTEKGKDVELRCDPISGHTALYWYRQSLGQGLEFLIYFQGNSAPDKSGLPSDRFSAERTGGSVSTLTIQRTQQEDSAVYLCASSIGTGDGYTFGSGTRLTVV.

This clone was observed a handful of times. V is TRBV27 and J is TRBJ2-5, with D maybe TRBD1 (5 bases). The V end lost 5 bases, the J end lost 0 bases, and 10 bases lay between the germline ends. Germline V gene data show CDR1 as MNHEY and CDR2 as SMNVEV (reference sequence). The CDR3 runs to 14 residues. CDR3: CASSDSPYQETQYF. CDR3 nucleotides: TGTGCCAGCAGTGACAGCCCGTACCAAGAGACCCAGTACTTC.

The chain uses TRBV7-9 and TRBJ2-5; 9 nucleotides align to TRBD1. V trimming: 6 bases; J trimming: 4 bases; junction bases outside the gene matches: 9. The CDR3 is 15 residues long. Germline CDR1 and CDR2: SEHNR and FQNEAQ (reference sequence). In nucleotides, the CDR3 is TGTGCCAGCAGAAAAACAGGGGGCCGGGGAGAGACCCAGTACTTC. Residues: CASRKTGGRGETQYF.

V is TRBV5-1 and J is TRBJ1-1; tentative D call: TRBD1 (6 bases). CDR1 and CDR2 from the germline V gene are SGHRS and YFSETQ. Trimming took off 3 bases at V and 6 bases at J, with 15 bases between the two ends. The length of the CDR3 is 14 residues. The CDR3: CASSSLQGGSEAFF. Written as DNA, the CDR3 is TGCGCCAGCAGCTCATTACAGGGTGGCTCTGAAGCTTTCTTT.

The chain recombines TRBV15 with TRBJ2-7; 9 positions match TRBD1. The germline V gene has CDR1 LNHNV and CDR2 YYDKDF (reference sequence). Trimming took 3 bases from V and 5 from J; bases not matched to a gene: 5. This CDR3 is built from 14 residues. The CDR3 coding sequence is TGTGCCACCAGCAGGTCACAGGGGGCCAACGAGCAGTACTTC. Translated, it gives CATSRSQGANEQYF.

The V and J genes are TRBV6-5 and TRBJ2-7, with 8 positions matching TRBD1. The CDR3 totals 14 residues. Germline CDR1 and CDR2: MNHEY and SVGAGI. The ends lost 4 bases at V and 6 bases at J; junction bases unmatched: 8. As DNA, the CDR3 is TGTGCCAGCAGTTTTGGACAGGGCCAGGGCGAGCAGTACTTC. This sequence encodes CASSFGQGQGEQYF.

This sequence joins TRBV2 and TRBJ2-5; 8 bases line up with TRBD2. Gene TRBJ2-7 matches the end of the DNA better, so the J call may be wrong. Germline values: CDR1 SNHLY, CDR2 FYNNEI. The CDR3 spans 13 residues. This CDR3 reads CASRQAGDYEQYF. CDR3 DNA sequence: TGTGCCAGCAGGCAAGCGGGGGACTACGAGCAGTACTTC.

This chain joins TRBV7-2 and TRBJ2-1, with TRBD2 as a possible D gene (5 bases). Germline V gene data show CDR1 as SGHTA and CDR2 as FQGNSA. The CDR3 is 12 residues long. Deletions cut 6 bases from V and 10 bases from J, with 13 bases between. DNA for the CDR3: TGTGCCAGCAGGGTGGGATGGGAGGAGCAGTTCTTC. Its protein is CASRVGWEEQFF.

The chain couples TRBV11-2 to TRBJ1-2; 9 bases match TRBD1. Trimming at V came to 1 base and at J to 4 bases, leaving 10 bases not matched to a gene. CDR1 is SGHAT, CDR2 FQNNGV, per germline. The CDR3 is 17 residues long. In DNA form, the CDR3 reads TGTGCCAGCAGCTTAGCCGGACAGGGGTTGATGGTCTATGGCTACACCTTC. It yields the protein CASSLAGQGLMVYGYTF.

V gene TRBV30 combines with J gene TRBJ1-6, with 7 bases that match TRBD1. Losses at the gene ends were 3 bases for V and 10 bases for J; bases not matched to a gene: 9. The CDR3 runs 14 residues. CDR1 and CDR2 from the germline V gene are GTSNPN and SVGIG (reference sequence). Here the CDR3 DNA reads TGTGCCTGGAGGGACGACAGGGTCTGGTCACCCCTCCACTTT. Translating it yields CAWRDDRVWSPLHF.

This chain links TRBV27 with TRBJ2-1, with 8 nucleotides matching TRBD2. V gave up 2 bases and J gave up 3 bases; unmatched junction bases: 9. This CDR3 has 17 amino acids. Looked up from germline, CDR1 is MNHEY and CDR2 is SMNVEV (reference sequence). CDR3 sequence: CASSLPAGAFLYNEQFF. The DNA for the CDR3 is TGTGCCAGCAGTTTACCAGCGGGAGCCTTTCTCTACAATGAGCAGTTCTTC.

The chain employs TRBV2 and TRBJ2-2; 10 bases match TRBD2. The germline V gene has CDR1 SNHLY and CDR2 FYNNEI. This CDR3 is 14 amino acids long. The junction had 7 bases not matched to a gene; V was cut back by 11 bases and J by 4 bases. The DNA for the CDR3 is TGTGCCGGACGCGGACTAGCGGCCACCGGGGAGCTGTTTTTT. This sequence encodes CAGRGLAATGELFF.

This rearrangement joins TRBV28 to TRBJ1-4, with D uncertain. The CDR3 covers 11 residues. V shed 4 bases and J shed 7 bases, with 4 bases lying between them. CDR1 is MDHEN and CDR2 is SYDVKM in the germline V gene. CDR3 sequence reads: CASSSREKLFF. CDR3 sequence (DNA): TGTGCCAGCAGTTCCCGTGAAAAACTGTTTTTT.

There are a few counts of this clone. The genes are TRBV5-1 and TRBJ2-7, with 7 bases lining up with TRBD2. Unmatched junction bases numbered 15, after V lost 4 bases and J lost 2 bases. CDR1 and CDR2 from the germline V gene are SGHRS and YFSETQ. This CDR3 contains 17 residues. The DNA of the CDR3 is TGCGCCAGCAGCCCTACAGCGGGGAAGGGTACGGCCTACGAGCAGTACTTC. Protein sequence: CASSPTAGKGTAYEQYF.

This chain uses TRBV10-1 with TRBJ2-3, with a tentative D call TRBD1 (6 bases). Germline V CDR1 and CDR2: WNHNN, SYGVQD (reference sequence). V was clipped by 1 base and J by 5 bases, with 13 bases between them. This CDR3 has 15 amino acids. CDR3 sequence: CASSEWGQGKDTQYF. Written as DNA, the CDR3 is TGCGCCAGCAGTGAGTGGGGGCAGGGAAAAGATACGCAGTATTTT.

The chain employs TRBV30 and TRBJ1-4; 7 bases align to TRBD1. The V gene end was trimmed by 0 bases and the J gene end by 5 bases; junction bases not matched to a gene: 3. CDR3 length: 14 amino acids. Germline-derived CDR1 and CDR2 are GTSNPN and SVGIG (reference sequence). The CDR3 nucleotides are TGTGCCTGGAGTGTACCCAGGGGGAATGAAAAACTGTTTTTT. It translates to CAWSVPRGNEKLFF.